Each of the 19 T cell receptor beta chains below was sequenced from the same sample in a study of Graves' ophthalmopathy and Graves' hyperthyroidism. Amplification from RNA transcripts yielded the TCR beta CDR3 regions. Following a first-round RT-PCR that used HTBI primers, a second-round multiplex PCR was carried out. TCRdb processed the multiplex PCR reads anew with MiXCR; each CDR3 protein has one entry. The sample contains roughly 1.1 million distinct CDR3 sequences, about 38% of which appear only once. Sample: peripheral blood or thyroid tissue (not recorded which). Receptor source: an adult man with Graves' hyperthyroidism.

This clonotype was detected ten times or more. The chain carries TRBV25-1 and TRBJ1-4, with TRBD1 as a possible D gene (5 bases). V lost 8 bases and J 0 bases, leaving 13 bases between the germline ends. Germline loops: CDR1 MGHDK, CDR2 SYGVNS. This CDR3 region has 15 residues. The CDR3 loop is CASGPEGATNEKLFF. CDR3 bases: TGTGCCAGCGGCCCCGAAGGGGCAACTAATGAAAAACTGTTTTTT.

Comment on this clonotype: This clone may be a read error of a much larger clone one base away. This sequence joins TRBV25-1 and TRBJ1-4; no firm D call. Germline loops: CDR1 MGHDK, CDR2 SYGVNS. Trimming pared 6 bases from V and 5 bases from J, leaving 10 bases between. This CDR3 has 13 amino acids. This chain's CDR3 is CASSLARNEKLFF. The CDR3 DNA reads TGTGCCAGCAGCTTAGCTCGGAATGAAAAACTGTTTTTT. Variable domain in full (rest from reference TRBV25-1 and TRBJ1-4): EADIYQTPRYLVIGTGKKITLECSQTMGHDKMYWYQQDPGMELHLIHYSYGVNSTEKGDLSSESTVSRIRTEHFPLTLESARPSHTSQYLCASSLARNEKLFFGSGTQLSVL.

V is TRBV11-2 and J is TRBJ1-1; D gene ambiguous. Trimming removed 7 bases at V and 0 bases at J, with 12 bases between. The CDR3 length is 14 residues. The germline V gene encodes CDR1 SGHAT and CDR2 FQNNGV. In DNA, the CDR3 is TGTGCCAGCATCGAGATAGATATGAACACTGAAGCTTTCTTT. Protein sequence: CASIEIDMNTEAFF. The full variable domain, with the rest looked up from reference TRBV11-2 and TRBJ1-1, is EAGVAQSPRYKIIEKRQSVAFWCNPISGHATLYWYQQILGQGPKLLIQFQNNGVVDDSQLPKDRFSAERLKGVDSTLKIQPAKLEDSAVYLCASIEIDMNTEAFFGQGTRLTVV.

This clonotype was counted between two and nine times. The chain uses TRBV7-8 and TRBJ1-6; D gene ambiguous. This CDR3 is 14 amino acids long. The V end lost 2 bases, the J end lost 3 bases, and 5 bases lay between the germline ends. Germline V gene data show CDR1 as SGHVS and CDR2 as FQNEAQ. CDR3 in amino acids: CASSLSRYNSPLHF. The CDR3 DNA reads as TGTGCCAGCAGCTTATCTCGCTATAATTCACCCCTCCACTTT.

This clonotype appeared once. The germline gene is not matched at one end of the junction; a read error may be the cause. The CDR3, as DNA: TGTGCCAGCAGCTTAGACGGTACCGCGAAGTGGGGCGAGCAGTACTTC. Translated: CASSLDGTAKWGEQYF. This rearrangement joins TRBV12-3 or TRBV12-4 to TRBJ2-7; D is unclear. The length of the CDR3 is 16 residues.

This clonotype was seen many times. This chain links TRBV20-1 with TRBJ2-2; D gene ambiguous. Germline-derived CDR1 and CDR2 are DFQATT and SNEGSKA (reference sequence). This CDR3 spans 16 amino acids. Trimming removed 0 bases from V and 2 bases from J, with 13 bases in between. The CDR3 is CSARDLWAVNTGELFF. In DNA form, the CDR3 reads TGCAGTGCTAGAGATCTCTGGGCAGTCAACACCGGGGAGCTGTTTTTT.

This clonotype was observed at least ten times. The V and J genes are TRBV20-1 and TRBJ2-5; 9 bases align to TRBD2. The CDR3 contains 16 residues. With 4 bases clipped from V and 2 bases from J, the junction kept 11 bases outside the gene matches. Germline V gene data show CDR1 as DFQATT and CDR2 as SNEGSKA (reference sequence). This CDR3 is CSAIPGLSGGQETQYF. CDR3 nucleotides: TGCAGTGCTATCCCGGGACTGAGCGGGGGGCAAGAGACCCAGTACTTC.

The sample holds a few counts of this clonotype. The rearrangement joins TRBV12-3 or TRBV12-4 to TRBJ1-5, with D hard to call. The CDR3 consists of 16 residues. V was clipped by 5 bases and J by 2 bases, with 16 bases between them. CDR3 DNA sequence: TGTGCCAGCAGTGAATTGAGACACCAAGGCAATCAGCCCCAGCATTTT. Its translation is CASSELRHQGNQPQHF.

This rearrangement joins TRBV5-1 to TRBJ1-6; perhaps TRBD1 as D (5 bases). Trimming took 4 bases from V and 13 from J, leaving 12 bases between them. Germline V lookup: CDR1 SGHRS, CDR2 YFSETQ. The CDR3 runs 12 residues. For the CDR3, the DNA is TGCGCCAGCAGCGCGGACGGGGCGCCCCTCCACTTT. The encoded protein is CASSADGAPLHF.

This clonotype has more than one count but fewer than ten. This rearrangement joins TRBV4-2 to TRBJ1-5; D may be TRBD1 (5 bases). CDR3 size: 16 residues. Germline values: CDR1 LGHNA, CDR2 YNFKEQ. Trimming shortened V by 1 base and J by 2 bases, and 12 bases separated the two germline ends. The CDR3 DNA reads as TGTGCCAGCAGCCAAGTAGACCAGGGAGGCAATCAGCCCCAGCATTTT. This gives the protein CASSQVDQGGNQPQHF.

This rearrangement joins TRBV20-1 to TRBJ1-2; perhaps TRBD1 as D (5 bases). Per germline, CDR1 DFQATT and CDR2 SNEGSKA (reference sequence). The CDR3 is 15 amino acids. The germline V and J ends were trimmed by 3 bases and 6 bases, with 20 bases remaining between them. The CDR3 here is CSARQDTSGDDGYTF. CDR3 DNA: TGCAGTGCTAGGCAGGACACTTCCGGGGACGATGGCTACACCTTC.

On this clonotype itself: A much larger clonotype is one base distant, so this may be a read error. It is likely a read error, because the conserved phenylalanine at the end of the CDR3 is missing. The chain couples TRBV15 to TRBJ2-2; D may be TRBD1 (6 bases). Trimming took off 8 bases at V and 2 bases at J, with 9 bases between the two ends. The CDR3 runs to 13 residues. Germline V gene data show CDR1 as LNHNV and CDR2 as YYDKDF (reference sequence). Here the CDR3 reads CATGTPNTGELFL. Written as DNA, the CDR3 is TGTGCCACCGGGACACCCAACACCGGGGAGCTGTTTCTT.

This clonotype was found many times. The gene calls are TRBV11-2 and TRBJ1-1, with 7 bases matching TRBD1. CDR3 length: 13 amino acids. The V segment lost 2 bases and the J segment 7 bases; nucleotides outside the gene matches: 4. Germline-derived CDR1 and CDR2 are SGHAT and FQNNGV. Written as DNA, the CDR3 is TGTGCCAGCAGCTTAACAGGGGCCGGTGAAGCTTTCTTT. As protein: CASSLTGAGEAFF.

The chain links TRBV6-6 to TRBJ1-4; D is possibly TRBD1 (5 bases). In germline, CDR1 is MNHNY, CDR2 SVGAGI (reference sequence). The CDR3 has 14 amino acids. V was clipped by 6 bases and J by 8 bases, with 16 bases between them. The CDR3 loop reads CASRRTGTGEKLFF. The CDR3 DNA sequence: TGTGCCAGCAGGAGGACGGGCACAGGAGAAAAACTGTTTTTT.

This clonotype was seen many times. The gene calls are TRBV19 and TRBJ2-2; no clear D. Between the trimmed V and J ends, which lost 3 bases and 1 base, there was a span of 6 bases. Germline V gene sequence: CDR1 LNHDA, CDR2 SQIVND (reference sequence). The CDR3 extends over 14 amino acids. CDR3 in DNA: TGTGCCAGTAGTATGGCGTGGAACACCGGGGAGCTGTTTTTT. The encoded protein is CASSMAWNTGELFF.

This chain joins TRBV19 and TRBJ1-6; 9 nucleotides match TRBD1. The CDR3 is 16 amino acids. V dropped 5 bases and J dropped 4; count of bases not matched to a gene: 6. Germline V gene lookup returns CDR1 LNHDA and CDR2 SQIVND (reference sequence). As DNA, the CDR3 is TGTGCCAGTAGTGTTCCCGGACAGGGGTATAATTCACCCCTCCACTTT. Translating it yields CASSVPGQGYNSPLHF.

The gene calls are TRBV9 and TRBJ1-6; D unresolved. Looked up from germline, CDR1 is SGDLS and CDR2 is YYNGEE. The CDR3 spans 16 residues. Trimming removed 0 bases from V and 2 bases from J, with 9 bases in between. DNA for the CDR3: TGTGCCAGCAGCGTAGATGGGGAACCCTATAATTCACCCCTCCACTTT. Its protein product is CASSVDGEPYNSPLHF.

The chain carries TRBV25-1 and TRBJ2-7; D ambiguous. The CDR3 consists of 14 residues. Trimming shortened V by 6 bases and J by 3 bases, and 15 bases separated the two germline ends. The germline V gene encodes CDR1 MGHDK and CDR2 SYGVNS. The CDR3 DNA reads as TGTGCCAGCAGCCAAGAGTGGGCCATCTACGAGCAGTACTTC. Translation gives CASSQEWAIYEQYF.

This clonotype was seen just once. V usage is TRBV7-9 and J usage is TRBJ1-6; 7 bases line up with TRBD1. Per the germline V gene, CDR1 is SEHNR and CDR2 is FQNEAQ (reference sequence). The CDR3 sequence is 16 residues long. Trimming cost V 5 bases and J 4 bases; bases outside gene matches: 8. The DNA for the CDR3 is TGTGCCAGCAGCCCCCTCGACAGGGCGTATAATTCACCCCTCCACTTT. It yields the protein CASSPLDRAYNSPLHF. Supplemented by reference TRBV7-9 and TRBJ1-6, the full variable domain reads DTGVSQNPRHKITKRGQNVTFRCDPISEHNRLYWYRQTLGQGPEFLTYFQNEAQLEKSRLLSDRFSAERPKGSFSTLEIQRTEQGDSAMYLCASSPLDRAYNSPLHFGNGTRLTVT.